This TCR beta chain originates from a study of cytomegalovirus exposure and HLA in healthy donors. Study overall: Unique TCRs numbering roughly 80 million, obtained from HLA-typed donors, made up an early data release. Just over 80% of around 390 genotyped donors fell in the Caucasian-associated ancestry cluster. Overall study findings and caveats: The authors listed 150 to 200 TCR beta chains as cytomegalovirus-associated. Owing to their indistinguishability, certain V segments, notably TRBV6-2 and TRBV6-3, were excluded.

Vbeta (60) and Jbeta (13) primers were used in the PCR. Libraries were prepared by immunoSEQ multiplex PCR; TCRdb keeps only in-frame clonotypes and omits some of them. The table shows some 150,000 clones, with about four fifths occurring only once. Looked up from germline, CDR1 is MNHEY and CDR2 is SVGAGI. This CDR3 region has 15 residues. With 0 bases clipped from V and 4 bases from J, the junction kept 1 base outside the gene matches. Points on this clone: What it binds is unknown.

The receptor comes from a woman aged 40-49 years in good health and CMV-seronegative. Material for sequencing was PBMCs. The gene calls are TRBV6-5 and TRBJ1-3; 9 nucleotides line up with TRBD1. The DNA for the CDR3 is TGTGCCAGCAGTTACTCGGGGACAGGGGGAAACACCATATATTTT. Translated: CASSYSGTGGNTIYF.